These T cell receptor beta chains were read from a single sample in a study of graft-versus-host responses after intestinal transplantation. Their specific antigens are unknown. Data came from immunoSEQ multiplex PCR; TCRdb stores just in-frame clones and leaves some out. The sample includes about 88,000 clones, roughly nine tenths of them seen just once. Sample: unstimulated CD4+ T cells sorted from spleen or lymph node cells, taken before intestinal transplant. The origin of the receptors is a human donor who received an intestinal transplant. CDR3s include the opening cysteine and the closing phenylalanine or tryptophan. Fields, in order: J gene, V gene, D gene, clone size, CDR3 protein, CDR3 DNA. The D gene is left open where the match is weak. Size values are once, few and many counts, or a class for expanded clones, and some rows have none.

>TRBJ2-3|TRBV10-1|TRBD2|once
CASSESAGGLQYF
TGCGCCAGCAGTGAGTCGGCGGGGGGGTTGCAGTATTTT
>TRBJ1-1|TRBV18|-|once
CASSPGDTEAFF
TGTGCCAGCTCACCAGGAGACACTGAAGCTTTCTTT
>TRBJ1-2|TRBV5-5|-|-
CASSPEGYGYTF
TGTGCCAGCAGCCCGGAGGGGTATGGCTACACCTTC
>TRBJ1-3|TRBV2|-|-
CASSEAQGVSGNTIYF
TGTGCCAGCAGTGAAGCGCAGGGCGTCTCTGGAAACACCATATATTTT
>TRBJ1-4|TRBV2|TRBD1|-
CASTGQRNEKLFF
TGTGCCAGCACGGGACAGAGAAATGAAAAACTGTTTTTT
>TRBJ1-4|TRBV19|TRBD1|-
CASSRDRGSHSEKLFF
TGTGCCAGTAGCCGGGACAGGGGATCACATAGTGAAAAACTGTTTTTT
>TRBJ2-2|TRBV6-6|-|-
CASSYSRKNTGELFF
TGTGCCAGCAGTTACTCGAGGAAGAACACCGGGGAGCTGTTTTTT
>TRBJ2-7|TRBV7-2|-|-
CASSLDLYYEQYF
TGTGCCAGCAGCTTAGATCTGTACTACGAGCAGTACTTC
>TRBJ2-2|TRBV9|-|-
CASSGGGFGNTGELFF
TGTGCCAGCAGCGGAGGGGGATTCGGGAACACCGGGGAGCTGTTTTTT
>TRBJ2-3|TRBV5-1|TRBD1|-
CASSLGGTGPSTDTQYF
TGCGCCAGCAGCTTGGGGGGGACAGGTCCTAGCACAGATACGCAGTATTTT
>TRBJ1-1|TRBV6-5|-|once
CASSSITGRTEAFF
TGTGCCAGCAGTTCCATCACAGGGCGGACTGAAGCTTTCTTT
>TRBJ1-1|TRBV28|TRBD1|-
CASSLLTGAGTEAFF
TGTGCCAGCAGTTTACTTACAGGGGCAGGCACTGAAGCTTTCTTT
>TRBJ1-2|TRBV27|-|-
CASSSTTRNYGYTF
TGTGCCAGCAGTTCAACCACGAGGAACTATGGCTACACCTTC
>TRBJ1-5|TRBV27|-|-
CATAGGLNQPQHF
TGTGCCACCGCTGGGGGACTCAATCAGCCCCAGCATTTT
>TRBJ2-7|TRBV6-5|-|-
CASNKNGYYEQYF
TGTGCCAGCAATAAGAACGGTTACTACGAGCAGTACTTC
>TRBJ2-1|TRBV6-5|-|-
CASSSYVSPSYNEQFF
TGTGCCAGCAGTTCCTATGTTTCCCCCTCCTACAATGAGCAGTTCTTC
>TRBJ2-7|TRBV20-1|-|-
CSASLRGEQYF
TGCAGTGCTAGCCTGCGGGGCGAGCAGTACTTC
>TRBJ1-1|TRBV11-1|-|few
CASSPLGGRVEAFF
TGTGCCAGCAGCCCTCTAGGTGGCAGGGTTGAAGCTTTCTTT
>TRBJ1-5|TRBV11-2|TRBD1|-
CASSSEGARGQPQHF
TGTGCCAGCAGCTCTGAGGGGGCGCGGGGTCAGCCCCAGCATTTT
>TRBJ2-3|TRBV9|TRBD2|-
CASSVGGGSTDTQYF
TGTGCCAGCAGCGTCGGCGGGGGAAGCACAGATACGCAGTATTTT
>TRBJ2-1|TRBV6-5|TRBD2|-
CASTSGGSYNEQFF
TGTGCCAGCACCAGCGGGGGGTCCTACAATGAGCAGTTCTTC
>TRBJ2-5|TRBV7-7|-|-
CASSLGARGETQYF
TGTGCTAGCAGCTTAGGCGCTAGGGGAGAGACCCAGTACTTC
>TRBJ2-4|TRBV6-5|TRBD1|-
CASSDRVIQYF
TGTGCCAGCAGTGACAGGGTCATTCAGTACTTC
>TRBJ1-2|TRBV19|-|-
CASTPGAPAANYGYTF
TGTGCCAGTACCCCAGGGGCCCCGGCAGCTAACTATGGCTACACCTTC
>TRBJ2-3|TRBV9|TRBD2|-
CASSPSLRGGSGDTQYF
TGTGCCAGCAGCCCGTCGTTGCGGGGGGGCAGTGGAGATACGCAGTATTTT
>TRBJ1-2|TRBV19|-|-
CASSISPSTDYGYTF
TGTGCCAGTAGTATATCCCCTAGTACGGACTATGGCTACACCTTC
>TRBJ1-4|TRBV7-9|-|-
CASSLAKNRAPGDEKLFF
TGTGCCAGCAGCTTAGCGAAGAACAGGGCCCCAGGAGACGAAAAACTGTTTTTT
>TRBJ1-2|TRBV18|TRBD1|-
CASSDQVQGANGYTF
TGTGCCAGCTCCGATCAAGTTCAGGGGGCGAATGGCTACACCTTC
>TRBJ1-4|TRBV10-2|-|-
CASSEVGVPNEKLFF
TGCGCCAGCAGTGAGGTCGGGGTCCCTAATGAAAAACTGTTTTTT
>TRBJ1-4|TRBV18|-|-
CASSPRAGDNEKLFF
TGTGCCAGCTCACCACGGGCGGGGGATAATGAAAAACTGTTTTTT